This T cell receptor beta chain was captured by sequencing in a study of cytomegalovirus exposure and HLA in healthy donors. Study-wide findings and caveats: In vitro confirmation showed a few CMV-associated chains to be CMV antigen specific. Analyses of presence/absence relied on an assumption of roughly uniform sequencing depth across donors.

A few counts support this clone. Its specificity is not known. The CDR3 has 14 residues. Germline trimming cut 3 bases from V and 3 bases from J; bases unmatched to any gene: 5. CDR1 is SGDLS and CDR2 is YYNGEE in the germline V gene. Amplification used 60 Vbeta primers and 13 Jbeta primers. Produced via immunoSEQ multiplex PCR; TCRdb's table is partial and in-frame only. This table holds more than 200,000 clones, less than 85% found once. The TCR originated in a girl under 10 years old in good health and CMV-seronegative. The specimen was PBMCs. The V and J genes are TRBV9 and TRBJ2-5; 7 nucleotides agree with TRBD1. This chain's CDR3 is CASSAWDREETQYF. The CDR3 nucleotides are TGTGCCAGCAGCGCCTGGGACAGAGAAGAGACCCAGTACTTC.